This TCR beta chain was profiled in a study of T-cell memory formation after mild COVID-19. Barcoded TCR alpha and TCR beta cDNA libraries with UMIs came from 5'RACE using constant-segment primers. TCRdb reprocessed the 5' RACE reads with MiXCR, giving one entry per CDR3 protein. The data contain 150,000 to 200,000 distinct CDR3 sequences, around 10% of them singletons. The germline V gene has CDR1 LGHDT and CDR2 YNNKEL (reference sequence). Trimming cost V 4 bases and J 4 bases; bases outside gene matches: 5. The CDR3 has 16 amino acids. This clonotype appeared a few times. The antigen remains unidentified. Study-wide points: Contracting clones localized mainly to CM and EM when CD4+ and mainly to EMRA when CD8+. The pre-infection memory compartment contained some responding clones, suggesting cross-reactive memory joined.

This chain connects TRBV3-1 to TRBJ2-2; TRBD2 matches 11 bases. Sequences were obtained from PBMCs or a T cell subset sorted from them (not recorded which). The receptor was isolated from a young man who had mild COVID-19 (a few samples of this study predate the infection). Cell type and time point are not known. CDR3 in DNA: TGTGCCAGCAGCCGATTAGCGGGGGGGCTCACCGGGGAGCTGTTTTTT. Amino acids: CASSRLAGGLTGELFF.